The 22 T cell receptor beta chains presented below share a single source sample, sequenced in a study of cytomegalovirus exposure and HLA in healthy donors. With 60 Vbeta and 13 Jbeta primers, the PCR was carried out. Using immunoSEQ multiplex PCR, the repertoire was profiled, and TCRdb retains in-frame clones only, with some absent. The repertoire holds fewer than 200,000 clones, with 75% to 90% as singletons. Input material: PBMCs. These receptors were collected from a male donor in good health and CMV-seronegative.

The chain recombines TRBV6-1 with TRBJ1-1; weak D call: TRBD1 (6 bases). CDR3 size: 15 residues. V shed 1 base and J shed 8 bases, with 17 bases lying between them. Per germline, CDR1 MNHNS and CDR2 SASEGT. The CDR3: CASSEEGWGHGEAFF. For the CDR3, the DNA is TGTGCCAGCAGTGAAGAGGGATGGGGACACGGGGAAGCTTTCTTT.

The chain is built from TRBV19 and TRBJ2-5, with D possibly being TRBD2 (5 bases). The CDR3 runs to 12 residues. The germline gives CDR1 LNHDA, CDR2 SQIVND (reference sequence). V lost 8 bases to trimming and J lost 0 bases, with 7 bases between them. CDR3 coding DNA: TGTGCCAGTGGACTCCACCAAGAGACCCAGTACTTC. Protein: CASGLHQETQYF.

The chain couples TRBV27 to TRBJ1-5, with D possibly being TRBD1 (6 bases). CDR1 and CDR2 (germline): MNHEY, SMNVEV (reference sequence). This CDR3 comprises 14 residues. V gave up 6 bases and J gave up 7 bases, with 16 bases separating them. The CDR3 DNA sequence: TGTGCCAGCAGGGGAACCCGAGGGGGACAGCCCCAGCATTTT. The encoded protein is CASRGTRGGQPQHF.

The DNA of the CDR3 is TGCAGCACCGAGCGGGGGGTCCCTTGGTATGAGCAGTTCTTC. Translation: CSTERGVPWYEQFF. J is TRBJ2-1 and V is TRBV29-1; 9 nucleotides match TRBD2. The J segment lost 8 bases and the V segment lost 8 bases, leaving 13 bases of the junction unmatched. Germline V gives CDR1 SQVTM, CDR2 ANQGSEA. The CDR3 contains 14 residues.

The chain carries TRBV11-2 and TRBJ1-6; tentatively, D is TRBD1 (6 bases). The CDR3 is made up of 14 amino acids. V was shortened by 1 base and J by 6 bases, with 7 bases between the two germline ends. The V gene's germline CDR1 is SGHAT and CDR2 FQNNGV. The CDR3 protein is CASSLGTVNSPLHF. DNA for the CDR3: TGTGCCAGCAGCTTAGGGACAGTTAATTCACCCCTCCACTTT.

The chain joins TRBV6-5 to TRBJ1-2; D not resolved. The ends were cut back, 0 bases at V and 3 bases at J, with 8 bases in the middle. Germline assignment: CDR1 MNHEY and CDR2 SVGAGI. The CDR3 spans 14 residues. In nucleotides, the CDR3 is TGTGCCAGCAGTTACTCGTCAGAAGACTATGGCTACACCTTC. This translates into CASSYSSEDYGYTF.

The rearrangement links TRBV5-1 to TRBJ2-1; D ambiguous. CDR3 size: 13 residues. The germline gives CDR1 SGHRS, CDR2 YFSETQ. The germline V and J ends were trimmed by 0 bases and 4 bases, with 5 bases remaining between them. The CDR3 loop reads CASSLDKYNEQFF. The DNA for the CDR3 is TGCGCCAGCAGCTTGGACAAGTACAATGAGCAGTTCTTC.

The CDR3: CATSVPHSLAPEETQYF. The CDR3, as DNA: TGTGCCACCAGCGTACCTCACTCACTAGCGCCTGAAGAGACCCAGTACTTC. The chain couples TRBV15 to TRBJ2-5, with 7 bases fitting TRBD2. Germline lookup yields CDR1 LNHNV and CDR2 YYDKDF (reference sequence). The CDR3 totals 17 residues. J lost 3 bases, V lost 5 bases, and 15 bases had no gene match.

The rearrangement links TRBV19 to TRBJ2-2, with 12 bases identical to TRBD1. CDR1 and CDR2 from the germline V gene are LNHDA and SQIVND (reference sequence). V trimming: 6 bases; J trimming: 8 bases; junction bases outside the gene matches: 10. This CDR3 has 16 amino acids. As DNA, the CDR3 is TGTGCCAGTAGGGGGGTGGGACAGGGGGCGCGTGGGGAGCTGTTTTTT. As protein: CASRGVGQGARGELFF.

Regarding this clone: Distinct nucleotide sequences in the sample also encode this CDR3. This CDR3 reads CASSQGRGNEQFF. In nucleotides, the CDR3 is TGCGCCAGCAGCCAGGGGCGGGGCAATGAGCAGTTCTTC. The chain has TRBV4-3 and TRBJ2-1; D is perhaps TRBD2 (6 bases). CDR1 and CDR2 from the germline V gene are LGHNA and YSLEER. The length of the CDR3 is 13 residues. With 3 bases removed from V and 6 bases from J, the gap between germline ends came to 9 bases.

The genes are TRBV5-6 and TRBJ1-1, with D unclear. V was cut by 4 bases and J by 1 base, with 8 bases left in between. Looked up from germline, CDR1 is SGHDT and CDR2 is YYEEEE. The CDR3 covers 13 residues. For the CDR3, the DNA is TGTGCCAGCAGCCCAGCGGGGAACACTGAAGCTTTCTTT. It yields the protein CASSPAGNTEAFF.

V is TRBV10-3 and J is TRBJ1-1; 10 bases agree with TRBD1. This CDR3 comprises 15 residues. Trimming removed 5 bases from V and 4 bases from J; junction bases left unmatched: 7. CDR1 is ENHRY and CDR2 is SYGVKD in the germline V gene. The CDR3, as DNA: TGTGCCATCAGTACCGGGACAGGGGTGCTCACTGAAGCTTTCTTT. It codes for CAISTGTGVLTEAFF.

The J gene is TRBJ1-2, the V gene TRBV6-1; 7 nucleotides match TRBD1. CDR1 and CDR2 (germline): MNHNS, SASEGT. With 7 bases clipped from V and 4 bases from J, the junction kept 6 bases outside the gene matches. The CDR3 loop spans 13 amino acids. The CDR3 here is CASKRSGGYGYTF. CDR3 bases: TGTGCCAGCAAGAGATCAGGGGGCTATGGCTACACCTTC.

The J gene is TRBJ1-1, the V gene TRBV5-4; D is possibly TRBD1 (5 bases). V was trimmed by 4 bases and J by 1 base, leaving 14 bases between them. This CDR3 region has 15 residues. Germline CDR1 and CDR2: SGHNT and YYREEE (reference sequence). The CDR3 sequence: CASSPVGGENTEAFF. The CDR3 coding sequence is TGTGCCAGCAGCCCAGTCGGAGGGGAGAACACTGAAGCTTTCTTT.

The CDR3 spells CASSPETGATNEKLFF. The DNA for the CDR3 is TGCGCCAGCAGCCCGGAGACAGGTGCAACTAATGAAAAACTGTTTTTT. The V call is TRBV4-1, the J call TRBJ1-4, with D perhaps matching TRBD1 (6 bases). The V end was cut by 4 bases, the J end by 0 bases, with 12 bases between. The length of the CDR3 is 16 residues. Germline loops: CDR1 MGHRA, CDR2 YSYEKL.

The DNA of the CDR3 is TGTGCCAGCAGTGAGGAGGGGTTGGTTCGAGGTGGCTACACCTTC. This gives the protein CASSEEGLVRGGYTF. The V and J genes are TRBV2 and TRBJ1-2; a possible D gene is TRBD1 (5 bases). The CDR3 sequence is 15 residues long. Germline V lookup: CDR1 SNHLY, CDR2 FYNNEI. V was shortened by 3 bases and J by 7 bases, with 18 bases between the two germline ends.

V and J are TRBV7-8 and TRBJ2-5; possible D gene TRBD2, 6 bases. The germline V gene encodes CDR1 SGHVS and CDR2 FQNEAQ. Trimming stripped 5 bases from V and 2 bases from J, with 12 bases between. There are 14 residues in the CDR3. The CDR3 sequence is CASSLGLRQETQYF. For the CDR3, the DNA is TGTGCCAGCAGCCTGGGACTCCGACAAGAGACCCAGTACTTC.

This clone was counted only a few times. This sequence joins TRBV7-2 and TRBJ1-2, with D possibly matching TRBD1 (5 bases). Germline-derived CDR1 and CDR2 are SGHTA and FQGNSA. Trimming removed 5 bases from V and 2 bases from J, with 12 bases in between. The CDR3 extends over 14 amino acids. The CDR3 coding sequence is TGTGCCAGCAGCCCCCTGGGGCAGAACTATGGCTACACCTTC. Its protein is CASSPLGQNYGYTF. The whole variable domain, filled in from reference TRBV7-2 and TRBJ1-2, reads GAGVSQSPSNKVTEKGKDVELRCDPISGHTALYWYRQSLGQGLEFLIYFQGNSAPDKSGLPSDRFSAERTGGSVSTLTIQRTQQEDSAVYLCASSPLGQNYGYTFGSGTRLTVV.

The V call is TRBV6-4, the J call TRBJ1-1; D not certain. Trimming pared 6 bases from V and 4 bases from J, leaving 12 bases between. The CDR3 has 13 residues. Looked up from germline, CDR1 is MRHNA and CDR2 is SNTAGT. The CDR3 DNA sequence: TGTGCCAGCAGCTCCTCAGCAGGCACTGAAGCTTTCTTT. Protein sequence: CASSSSAGTEAFF.

The chain employs TRBV6-1 and TRBJ1-5; no clear D. CDR1 MNHNS and CDR2 SASEGT come from the germline V gene. Between the trimmed V and J ends, which lost 8 bases and 6 bases, there was a span of 20 bases. This CDR3 is 15 amino acids long. CDR3 coding DNA: TGTGCCAGCGGCCCCGCGGGCTATATCACTCAGCCCCAGCATTTT. Its translation is CASGPAGYITQPQHF.

The genes are TRBV9 and TRBJ2-7, with TRBD2 matching over 14 bases. This CDR3 comprises 12 residues. J was trimmed by 7 bases and V by 7 bases; bases with no gene match: 1. Germline V gives CDR1 SGDLS, CDR2 YYNGEE. The CDR3 DNA sequence: TGTGCCAGCGGGACTAGCGGGGGAGAGCAGTACTTC. Translating it yields CASGTSGGEQYF.

The chain is built from TRBV29-1 and TRBJ1-1; a possible D gene is TRBD1 (5 bases). Trimming stripped 6 bases from V and 8 bases from J, with 22 bases between. Germline-derived CDR1 and CDR2 are SQVTM and ANQGSEA. The CDR3 sequence is 14 residues long. CDR3 loop: CSVLRQLSDREAFF. The CDR3 region has the DNA TGCAGCGTGCTGAGACAGCTAAGTGATAGGGAAGCTTTCTTT.